This is a list of T cell receptor beta chains from one sample in a study of T cells in Graves' hyperthyroidism and ophthalmopathy. TCRdb fed the multiplex PCR reads into MiXCR, producing one record per CDR3 protein. The sample consists of more than 600,000 distinct CDR3 sequences, 16% of them appearing once. Sequencing used blood. The receptors derive from a man between 18 and 29 years old with Graves' hyperthyroidism. The CDR3 runs from the conserved cysteine through the conserved F or W. D genes are given only for firm matches. A row's size may be missing; if present it is once, few, many or a size class.

TRBD2	TRBV27	TRBJ2-5	many	TGTGCCAGCAGCAGACTAGCGGGAGGGCACCGGGGGGAGACCCAGTACTTC	CASSRLAGGHRGETQYF
TRBD2	TRBV27	TRBJ2-7	NA	TGTGCCAGCAGTTTGGGCGGGAGGGCCCCTCAGGGGCAGTACTTC	CASSLGGRAPQGQYF
TRBD2	TRBV20-1	TRBJ2-1	many	TGCAGTGCTCAGTCCGGGACTAGCGGGACCGGGTACAATGAGCAGTTCTTC	CSAQSGTSGTGYNEQFF
NA	TRBV3-2	TRBJ2-1	few	TGTGCCAGCAGCCAAGATGGGCTAGCGGATTACAATGAGCAGTTCTTC	CASSQDGLADYNEQFF
NA	TRBV11-3	TRBJ2-1	many	TGTGCCAGCAGCATCCGGGTGGCCTACAATGAGCAGTTCTTC	CASSIRVAYNEQFF
NA	TRBV7-2	TRBJ2-4	NA	TGTGCCAGCAGTATACTCGGGGGTAGGGACATTCAGTACTTC	CASSILGGRDIQYF
TRBD1	TRBV20-1	TRBJ1-2	few	TGCAGTGCTAATAGCAGGACAGGGAACTATGGCTACACCTTC	CSANSRTGNYGYTF
NA	TRBV6-2/TRBV6-3	TRBJ1-1	many	TGTGCCAGCAGTTTGGGCCCGGCTGAAGCTTTCTTT	CASSLGPAEAFF
TRBD2	TRBV19	TRBJ2-1	few	TGTGCCAGTAGTATACCCGGACTAGCCCTCAATGAGCAGTTCTTC	CASSIPGLALNEQFF
NA	TRBV25-1	TRBJ1-1	NA	TGTGCCAGCAGTGGCCCAGGAGGAGCTTTCTTT	CASSGPGGAFF
NA	TRBV5-1	TRBJ2-2	few	TGCGCCAGCACATTCCCCGGGCAGTCGAACACCGGGGAGCTGTTTTTT	CASTFPGQSNTGELFF
NA	TRBV12-3/TRBV12-4	TRBJ2-7	many	TGTGCCAGCAGTTTCGGGAAGGGACTGTCCTACGAGCAGTACTTC	CASSFGKGLSYEQYF
NA	TRBV7-9	TRBJ2-5	many	TGTGCCAGCCGGAGGGACATACAAGAGACCCAGTACTTC	CASRRDIQETQYF
NA	TRBV19	TRBJ2-5	few	TGTGCCAGTAGGCCGGGACAACACACAGAGACCCAGTACTTC	CASRPGQHTETQYF
NA	TRBV4-1	TRBJ2-7	few	TGCGCCAGCAGCCAAGACGGCGGAGGCAGCGACGAGCAGTACTTC	CASSQDGGGSDEQYF
TRBD1	TRBV28	TRBJ1-4	many	TGTGCCAGCCGTGAACAGGGGGGCGAAAAACTGTTTTTT	CASREQGGEKLFF
NA	TRBV28	TRBJ2-1	many	TGTGCCAGCAGTTTAACCGGGTGGCAATCCAATGAGCAGTTCTTC	CASSLTGWQSNEQFF
TRBD1	TRBV5-8	TRBJ1-5	NA	TGTGCCAGCAGCTTGGACAGGGGATCATGGCAGCCCCAGCATTTT	CASSLDRGSWQPQHF
NA	TRBV18	TRBJ2-3	many	TGTGCCAGCTCACGGTATTGGGGGACGGACTTCACAGATACGCAGTATTTT	CASSRYWGTDFTDTQYF
TRBD2	TRBV19	TRBJ2-2	NA	TGTGCCAGTAGTAAGGGACTAGCGGGATCCAGGGAGCTGTTTTTT	CASSKGLAGSRELFF
TRBD2	TRBV28	TRBJ2-3	many	TGTGCCAGCGCCACCTTAGCGGGAGGAACAGATACGCAGTATTTT	CASATLAGGTDTQYF
NA	TRBV7-2	TRBJ2-7	many	TGTGCCAGCAGCTTCCCCGGGACGGGGGCCTACGAGCAGTACTTC	CASSFPGTGAYEQYF
NA	TRBV29-1	TRBJ2-1	NA	TGCAGCGTCGCGACTAGTAGCGCTTACAATGAGCAGTTCTTC	CSVATSSAYNEQFF
TRBD2	TRBV6-5	TRBJ2-7	few	TGTGCCAGCAGTTACCTAGCGGGAGGTGGAGAGCAGTACTTC	CASSYLAGGGEQYF
NA	TRBV7-3	TRBJ2-3	many	TGTGCCAGCAGCCCCCAGGGGAAGGGTACGCAGTATTTT	CASSPQGKGTQYF
NA	TRBV2	TRBJ1-4	few	TGTGCCGAGGGGGGCCCTAATGAAAAACTGTTTTTT	CAEGGPNEKLFF
TRBD1	TRBV19	TRBJ1-5	NA	TGTGCCAGTAGCCGGGGACGACAGGGAATAAGCAATCAGCCCCAGCATTTT	CASSRGRQGISNQPQHF
NA	TRBV10-3	TRBJ2-7	NA	TGTGCCATCAGTGAGCAAACAGGGGGGGCAAACGAGCAGTACTTC	CAISEQTGGANEQYF
NA	TRBV28	TRBJ2-3	few	TGTGCCAGCAGTTTTGCGGAGGATATGGATACGCAGTATTTT	CASSFAEDMDTQYF
TRBD2	TRBV7-2	TRBJ2-2	NA	TGTGCCAGCAGCCCCTGGACTAGCGGAACGAACACCGGGGAGCTGTTTTTT	CASSPWTSGTNTGELFF
NA	TRBV5-4	TRBJ2-2	few	TGTGCCACGGCCCAGGCGTACACCGGGGAGCTGTTTTTT	CATAQAYTGELFF
NA	TRBV28	TRBJ1-5	many	TGTGCCAGCAGTTTACGTAGGCAGGGCGTCGGTGAGAGCAATCAGCCCCAGCATTTT	CASSLRRQGVGESNQPQHF
TRBD1	TRBV5-1	TRBJ1-1	few	TGCGCCAGCAGCTTGGGGGCAGGGGGCGCATCGAGCACTGAAGCTTTCTTT	CASSLGAGGASSTEAFF
NA	TRBV28	TRBJ2-7	NA	TGTGCCAGCAGTTCCCTTTATGACGAGCAGTACTTC	CASSSLYDEQYF
NA	TRBV28	TRBJ1-2	NA	TGTGCCAGCAGTTTAACCCTAAACTATGGCTACACCTTC	CASSLTLNYGYTF
NA	TRBV6-5	TRBJ2-5	many	TGTGCCAGCAGTTCGGGGCAGGGAGGAGAGACCCAGTACTTC	CASSSGQGGETQYF
TRBD1	TRBV27	TRBJ2-3	many	TGTGCCAGCAGTTTAGCTCCAGGGGGCCCAGATACGCAGTATTTT	CASSLAPGGPDTQYF
TRBD2	TRBV3-1	TRBJ2-1	NA	TGTGCCAGCAGCCAAGATGGGGCGGGAGCGTGGAATGAGCAGTTCTTC	CASSQDGAGAWNEQFF
NA	TRBV5-4	TRBJ2-2	NA	TGTGCCAGCAGCGCTTCCAACGGGGAGCTGTTTTTT	CASSASNGELFF
TRBD2	TRBV7-2	TRBJ2-1	NA	TGTGCCAGCACCATAAAACCCGGACTAGCGGGAGATGTGCGGTTCTTC	CASTIKPGLAGDVRFF
NA	TRBV2	TRBJ1-1	many	TGTGCCAGCGGAGCCGGGGGCTATGCTGAAGCTTTCTTT	CASGAGGYAEAFF
TRBD2	TRBV6-1	TRBJ2-3	NA	TGTGCCAGCAGCGGCTTAGCGGGAGGGAGCACAGATACGCAGTATTTT	CASSGLAGGSTDTQYF
NA	TRBV2	TRBJ1-2	few	TGTGCCAGCAGTGAACTCACCGGGAACTATGGCTACACCTTC	CASSELTGNYGYTF
NA	TRBV7-8	TRBJ2-7	few	TGTGCCAGCAGCCCCCGGACAGTGACCTCCTACGAGCAGTACTTC	CASSPRTVTSYEQYF
TRBD2	TRBV9	TRBJ2-2	NA	TGTGCCAGCAGCGTTGGACTAGCCGTCACCGGGGAGCTGTTTTTT	CASSVGLAVTGELFF
NA	TRBV11-2	TRBJ1-2	many	TGTGCCAGCAGCTTCCAGGGTGACTATGGCTACACCTTC	CASSFQGDYGYTF
NA	TRBV27	TRBJ2-1	many	TGTGCCAGCAGTTTGGGCAGGGTAGATGAGCAGTTCTTC	CASSLGRVDEQFF
NA	TRBV7-9	TRBJ2-2	few	TGTGCCAGCAGCTTCCAAGCGGTCTCGACCGGGGAGCTGTTTTTT	CASSFQAVSTGELFF
NA	TRBV11-2	TRBJ2-2	NA	TGTGCCAGCAGCCCCCGAGGGGCCACCGGGGAGCTGTTTTTT	CASSPRGATGELFF
TRBD2	TRBV28	TRBJ2-7	many	TGTGCCAGCGGGACTAGCGGGAGGCTGTACGAGCAGTACTTC	CASGTSGRLYEQYF
NA	TRBV20-1	TRBJ2-5	many	TGCAGTGCTAGAGATCCCGGCAGGGGACGAGAGACCCAGTACTTC	CSARDPGRGRETQYF
TRBD2	TRBV5-4	TRBJ2-4	few	TGTGCCAGCAGCTTGGACCGGACTAGCGGGACTGGCGGGAACATTCAGTACTTC	CASSLDRTSGTGGNIQYF